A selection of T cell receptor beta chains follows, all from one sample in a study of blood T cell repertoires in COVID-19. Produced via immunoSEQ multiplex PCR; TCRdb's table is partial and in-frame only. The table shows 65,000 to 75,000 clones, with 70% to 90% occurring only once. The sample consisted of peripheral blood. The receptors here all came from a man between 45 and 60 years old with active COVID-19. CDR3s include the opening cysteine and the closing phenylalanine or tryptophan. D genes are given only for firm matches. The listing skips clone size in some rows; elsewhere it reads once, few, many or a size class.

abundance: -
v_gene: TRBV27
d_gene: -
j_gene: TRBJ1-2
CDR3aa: CASSTAGGYGYTF
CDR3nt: TGTGCCAGCAGTACAGCAGGCGGGTATGGCTACACCTTC

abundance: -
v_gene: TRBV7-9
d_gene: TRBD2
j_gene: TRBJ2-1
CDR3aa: CASSLAGLAGIEQFF
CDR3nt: TGTGCCAGCAGCTTAGCTGGACTAGCGGGAATTGAGCAGTTCTTC

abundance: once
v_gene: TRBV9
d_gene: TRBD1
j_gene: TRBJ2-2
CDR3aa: CASSVSRDRVTGELFF
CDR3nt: TGTGCCAGCAGCGTGAGCCGGGACAGGGTCACCGGGGAGCTGTTTTTT

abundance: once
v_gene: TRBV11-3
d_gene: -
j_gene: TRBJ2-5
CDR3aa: CASRPGQQETQYF
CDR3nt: TGTGCCAGCAGGCCGGGACAACAAGAGACCCAGTACTTC

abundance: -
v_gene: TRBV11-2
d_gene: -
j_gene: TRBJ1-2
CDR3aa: CASSLRAGRGGYTF
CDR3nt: TGTGCCAGCAGCTTACGTGCTGGGAGAGGTGGCTACACCTTC

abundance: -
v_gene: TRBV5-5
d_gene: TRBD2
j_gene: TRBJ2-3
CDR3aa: CASSSLLAGSTDTQYF
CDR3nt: TGTGCCAGCAGCTCCCTACTAGCGGGAAGCACAGATACGCAGTATTTT

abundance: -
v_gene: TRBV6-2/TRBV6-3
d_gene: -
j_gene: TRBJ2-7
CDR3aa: CASSYSNVGLAGKQYF
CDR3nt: TGTGCCAGCAGTTACTCGAATGTGGGCCTCGCGGGTAAGCAGTACTTC

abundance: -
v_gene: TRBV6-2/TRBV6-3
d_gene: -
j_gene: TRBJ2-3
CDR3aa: CASSVTRSGTDTQYF
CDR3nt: TGTGCCAGCAGTGTAACTAGGTCAGGCACAGATACGCAGTATTTT

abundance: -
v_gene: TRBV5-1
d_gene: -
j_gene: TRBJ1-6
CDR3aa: CASSLDGPNSPLHF
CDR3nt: TGCGCCAGCAGCTTGGACGGTCCTAATTCACCCCTCCACTTT

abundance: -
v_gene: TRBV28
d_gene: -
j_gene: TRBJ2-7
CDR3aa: CASHSPNSYEQYF
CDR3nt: TGTGCCAGCCACAGCCCTAACTCCTACGAGCAGTACTTC

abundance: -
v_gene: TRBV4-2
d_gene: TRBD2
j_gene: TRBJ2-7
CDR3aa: CASSQDRSSGSYEQYF
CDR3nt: TGTGCCAGCAGCCAAGATCGCTCTAGCGGGAGCTACGAGCAGTACTTC

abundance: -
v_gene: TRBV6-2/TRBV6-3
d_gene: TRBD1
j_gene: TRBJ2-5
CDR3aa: CASSTRTGGSVETQYF
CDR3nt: TGTGCCAGCAGTACTAGGACAGGGGGATCGGTAGAGACCCAGTACTTC

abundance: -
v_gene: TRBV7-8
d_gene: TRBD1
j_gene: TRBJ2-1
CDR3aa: CASRQGQRSYNEQFF
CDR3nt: TGTGCCAGCAGACAGGGACAGCGCTCCTACAATGAGCAGTTCTTC

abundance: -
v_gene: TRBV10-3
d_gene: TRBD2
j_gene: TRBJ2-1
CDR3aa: CAISEVSSGRNEQFF
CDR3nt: TGTGCCATCAGTGAAGTATCTAGCGGGAGAAATGAGCAGTTCTTC

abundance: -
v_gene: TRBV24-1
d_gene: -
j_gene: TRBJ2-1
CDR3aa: CATSDFGAESYNEQFF
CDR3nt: TGTGCCACCAGTGATTTCGGAGCTGAGTCCTACAATGAGCAGTTCTTC

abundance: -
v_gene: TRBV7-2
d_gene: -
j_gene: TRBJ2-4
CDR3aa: CASSLGRTANIQYF
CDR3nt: TGTGCCAGCAGCTTAGGGAGGACTGCGAACATTCAGTACTTC

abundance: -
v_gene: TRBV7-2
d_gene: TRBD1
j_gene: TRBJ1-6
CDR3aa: CASSFSRQGSSYNSPLHF
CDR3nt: TGTGCCAGCAGCTTTTCCCGACAGGGCAGCTCCTATAATTCACCCCTCCACTTT